The 13 T cell receptor beta chains below all came from one sample that was sequenced in a study of blood T cell repertoires in COVID-19 (dated by TCRdb to about 2020). Receptor amplification or capture employed the immunoSEQ multiplex PCR assay. The table comes from immuneACCESS by way of TCRdb, which keeps in-frame sequences with V and J called. Part of the clones is missing from these tables; in studies checked, under half for an unresolved V gene and the rest for unknown reasons. This sample is represented by about 330,000 clones; around 92% of them were singletons. Clones ranked in the top ten supply 5% to 7% of the sample. Input material: peripheral blood. The receptors derive from a man between 18 and 29 years old who had recovered from COVID-19.

V and J are TRBV7-9 and TRBJ2-3, with D maybe TRBD2 (7 bases). Looked up from germline, CDR1 is SEHNR and CDR2 is FQNEAQ (reference sequence). Deletions cut 5 bases from V and 4 bases from J, with 13 bases between. This CDR3 has 14 residues. The CDR3 nucleotides are TGTGCCAGCAGCAGGGGGGGCGAGGCAGATACGCAGTATTTT. Amino acid sequence: CASSRGGEADTQYF. Supplemented by reference TRBV7-9 and TRBJ2-3, the full variable domain reads DTGVSQNPRHKITKRGQNVTFRCDPISEHNRLYWYRQTLGQGPEFLTYFQNEAQLEKSRLLSDRFSAERPKGSFSTLEIQRTEQGDSAMYLCASSRGGEADTQYFGPGTRLTVL.

This chain links TRBV30 with TRBJ1-1; D perhaps matches TRBD1 (6 bases). There are 13 residues in the CDR3. Germline lookup yields CDR1 GTSNPN and CDR2 SVGIG (reference sequence). V was shortened by 4 bases and J by 6 bases, with 15 bases between the two germline ends. CDR3 residues: CAWTESPGAEAFF. CDR3 in DNA: TGTGCCTGGACGGAATCCCCAGGGGCTGAAGCTTTCTTT. Full variable domain (outside the CDR3, taken from reference TRBV30 and TRBJ1-1): SQTIHQWPATLVQPVGSPLSLECTVEGTSNPNLYWYRQAAGRGLQLLFYSVGIGQISSEVPQNLSASRPQDRQFILSSKKLLLSDSGFYLCAWTESPGAEAFFGQGTRLTVV.

The rearrangement links TRBV19 to TRBJ1-1; D may be TRBD1 (6 bases). Trimming left V 11 bases short and J 2 bases short, with 15 bases between. Germline loops: CDR1 LNHDA, CDR2 SQIVND (reference sequence). The CDR3 has 13 amino acids. DNA for the CDR3: TGTGCCTCTAGCCAGGGGAGCAACACTGAAGCTTTCTTT. It is translated as CASSQGSNTEAFF.

This clone has just a few counts. The J gene is TRBJ1-5, the V gene TRBV2; 7 nucleotides line up with TRBD1. Germline lookup yields CDR1 SNHLY and CDR2 FYNNEI. Losses at the gene ends were 2 bases for V and 6 bases for J; bases not matched to a gene: 7. This CDR3 has 15 amino acids. CDR3: CASSERGGNGQPQHF. CDR3 sequence (DNA): TGTGCCAGCAGTGAAAGAGGGGGCAATGGTCAGCCCCAGCATTTT.

The chain recombines TRBV27 with TRBJ1-4; D not certain. The CDR3 has 15 residues. Germline V lookup: CDR1 MNHEY, CDR2 SMNVEV (reference sequence). Trimming cost V 6 bases and J 6 bases, with 17 bases left between them. This chain's CDR3 is CASRGRVRGYEKLFF. In nucleotides, the CDR3 is TGTGCCAGCAGGGGGAGGGTAAGAGGATATGAAAAACTGTTTTTT.

CDR3 sequence reads: CASGDRGATEAFF. CDR3 coding DNA: TGTGCCAGCGGCGACAGGGGCGCCACTGAAGCTTTCTTT. The chain is built from TRBV12-3 or TRBV12-4 and TRBJ1-1, with TRBD1 identical over 8 bases. J gave up 4 bases and V 8 bases, and 6 bases lay outside the gene matches. The CDR3 has 13 amino acids.

V and J are TRBV5-4 and TRBJ1-6; D may be TRBD1 (6 bases). V lost 0 bases and J 6 bases, leaving 10 bases between the germline ends. CDR1 and CDR2 from the germline V gene are SGHNT and YYREEE (reference sequence). The CDR3 runs to 15 residues. The CDR3 loop is CASSLEQGGNSPLHF. CDR3 in DNA: TGTGCCAGCAGCTTGGAACAGGGTGGTAATTCACCCCTCCACTTT.

J is TRBJ1-6 and V is TRBV7-9; 8 bases match TRBD1. In germline, CDR1 is SEHNR, CDR2 FQNEAQ (reference sequence). The V segment lost 2 bases and the J segment 3 bases; nucleotides outside the gene matches: 12. This CDR3 region has 19 residues. DNA for the CDR3: TGTGCCAGCAGCTTAAAGAACATTGGGACAGGAGTCTATAATTCACCCCTCCACTTT. It encodes CASSLKNIGTGVYNSPLHF.

The chain links TRBV19 to TRBJ2-1, with TRBD1 identical over 9 bases. With V trimmed by 5 bases and J by 6 bases, 11 bases remained unmatched. From germline, CDR1 is LNHDA and CDR2 SQIVND (reference sequence). The CDR3 runs 16 residues. In nucleotides, the CDR3 is TGTGCCAGTAGTCCCCTGGGAGACAGGGGGGTCAATGAGCAGTTCTTC. The encoded protein is CASSPLGDRGVNEQFF.

The genes are TRBV29-1 and TRBJ1-5; 8 bases line up with TRBD1. Germline V gives CDR1 SQVTM, CDR2 ANQGSEA. The CDR3 has 14 residues. V was clipped by 6 bases and J by 4 bases; unmatched bases: 8. The CDR3: CSVPTGVGNQPQHF. The CDR3 DNA sequence: TGCAGCGTCCCGACAGGGGTGGGGAATCAGCCCCAGCATTTT.

The chain combines TRBV10-3 with TRBJ1-2, with 7 bases matching TRBD1. This CDR3 has 15 amino acids. Germline V gives CDR1 ENHRY, CDR2 SYGVKD. Trimming cost V 3 bases and J 7 bases; bases outside gene matches: 11. The CDR3 loop is CAISDFGQAPFGYTF. CDR3 sequence (DNA): TGTGCCATCAGTGATTTCGGACAGGCCCCTTTTGGCTACACCTTC.

The chain links TRBV5-4 to TRBJ1-2, with a weak D call TRBD1 (5 bases). Germline lookup yields CDR1 SGHNT and CDR2 YYREEE (reference sequence). V gave up 2 bases and J gave up 4 bases, with 15 bases separating them. The CDR3 is made up of 15 amino acids. The CDR3 sequence is CASSFSQGWSYGYTF. CDR3 in DNA: TGTGCCAGCAGCTTTAGTCAGGGCTGGAGCTATGGCTACACCTTC.

This clone was seen only a few times. The chain is built from TRBV19 and TRBJ1-5, with 7 bases matching TRBD1. This CDR3 is 15 amino acids long. After removal of 3 bases from V and 7 bases from J, the junction contained 9 bases not matched to a gene. Germline V CDR1 and CDR2: LNHDA, SQIVND (reference sequence). The DNA of the CDR3 is TGTGCCAGTAGTATTATGACAGGGAGTATGCAGCCCCAGCATTTT. Translation: CASSIMTGSMQPQHF.